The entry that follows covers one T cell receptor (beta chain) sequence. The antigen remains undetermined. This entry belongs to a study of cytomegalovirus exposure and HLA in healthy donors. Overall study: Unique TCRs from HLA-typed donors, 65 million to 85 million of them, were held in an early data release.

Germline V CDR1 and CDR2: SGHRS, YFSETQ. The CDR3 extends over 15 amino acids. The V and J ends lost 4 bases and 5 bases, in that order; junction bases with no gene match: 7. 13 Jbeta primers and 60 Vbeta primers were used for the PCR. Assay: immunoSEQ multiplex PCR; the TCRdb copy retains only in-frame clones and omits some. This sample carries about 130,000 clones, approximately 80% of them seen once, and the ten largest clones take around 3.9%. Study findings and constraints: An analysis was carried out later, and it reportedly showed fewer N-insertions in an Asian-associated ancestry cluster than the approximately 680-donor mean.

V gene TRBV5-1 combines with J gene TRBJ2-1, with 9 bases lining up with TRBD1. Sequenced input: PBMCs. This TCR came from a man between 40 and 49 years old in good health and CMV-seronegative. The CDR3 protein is CASSGRGQGDNEQFF. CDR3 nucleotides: TGCGCCAGCAGCGGCAGGGGACAGGGAGACAATGAGCAGTTCTTC.